The TCR beta chain described here comes from a study of blood T cell repertoires in COVID-19. On the study more broadly: T cells, B-cell-depleted T cells, or PBMCs provided the cDNA or gDNA that served as material.

Generated by immunoSEQ multiplex PCR, the TCRdb table keeps only in-frame clones and is missing some. The sample includes approximately 50,000 clones, approximately 85% of them seen just once. Germline CDR1 and CDR2: SEHNR and FQNEAQ (reference sequence). This CDR3 has 15 residues. V was clipped by 5 bases and J by 5 bases; unmatched bases: 6. This receptor was obtained from a human donor in a cohort sampled during active COVID-19. The V and J genes are TRBV7-9 and TRBJ1-6; TRBD1 aligns across 7 bases. Sequencing used peripheral blood. The CDR3 region is CASSPGQLNNSPLHF. The CDR3 DNA reads as TGTGCCAGCAGCCCGGGACAGTTGAATAATTCACCCCTCCACTTT. Full variable domain (outside the CDR3, taken from reference TRBV7-9 and TRBJ1-6): DTGVSQNPRHKITKRGQNVTFRCDPISEHNRLYWYRQTLGQGPEFLTYFQNEAQLEKSRLLSDRFSAERPKGSFSTLEIQRTEQGDSAMYLCASSPGQLNNSPLHFGNGTRLTVT.